The next 23 T cell receptor beta chains were all read from a single sample in a study of cytomegalovirus exposure and HLA in healthy donors. It was with 60 Vbeta and 13 Jbeta primers that the PCR ran. Libraries were prepared by immunoSEQ multiplex PCR; TCRdb keeps only in-frame clonotypes and omits some of them. Of around 63,000 clones listed, approximately 80% are singletons. Sequenced material: PBMCs. The receptors were sampled from a woman aged 25 to 39 in good health and CMV-seronegative.

The V call is TRBV19, the J call TRBJ1-3; TRBD1 matches at 9 bases. The J segment lost 3 bases and the V segment lost 4 bases, leaving 4 bases of the junction unmatched. Germline assignment: CDR1 LNHDA and CDR2 SQIVND (reference sequence). CDR3 length: 15 amino acids. The CDR3 protein is CASSSGTGYGNTIYF. The CDR3 DNA is TGTGCCAGTAGTAGCGGGACAGGGTATGGAAACACCATATATTTT.

The chain employs TRBV11-2 and TRBJ1-1; D might be TRBD1 (6 bases). Trimming cost V 4 bases and J 3 bases, with 15 bases left between them. CDR3 length: 15 amino acids. Per germline, CDR1 SGHAT and CDR2 FQNNGV. The DNA of the CDR3 is TGTGCCAGCAGCTCCGACAGGCCGGGATACACTGAAGCTTTCTTT. Protein: CASSSDRPGYTEAFF.

This clone was counted a single time. This chain joins TRBV4-1 and TRBJ2-5, with D perhaps TRBD2 (7 bases). Trimming cost V 3 bases and J 1 base, with 18 bases left between them. CDR1 MGHRA and CDR2 YSYEKL come from the germline V gene. The CDR3 length is 17 residues. DNA of the CDR3: TGCGCCAGCAGCCACGGGGGGCCTGGGGCGCCCCAAGAGACCCAGTACTTC. It encodes CASSHGGPGAPQETQYF.

The genes are TRBV5-1 and TRBJ1-2; no reliable D call. The CDR3 spans 14 residues. V lost 4 bases and J 0 bases, leaving 10 bases between the germline ends. Looked up from germline, CDR1 is SGHRS and CDR2 is YFSETQ. The CDR3, as DNA: TGCGCCAGCAGCCCCGGTGGTACTAACTATGGCTACACCTTC. Protein sequence: CASSPGGTNYGYTF.

This clone was picked up a small number of times. J is TRBJ2-2 and V is TRBV7-9; D unclear. Germline V gene lookup returns CDR1 SEHNR and CDR2 FQNEAQ (reference sequence). Trimming stripped 1 base from V and 5 bases from J, with 8 bases between. The CDR3 sequence is 14 residues long. CDR3 sequence (DNA): TGTGCCAGCAGCTTAGACGGGTCTACCGGGGAGCTGTTTTTT. It specifies CASSLDGSTGELFF.

The count of this clone is one. This chain uses TRBV7-2 with TRBJ1-2, with 8 bases aligning to TRBD1. The CDR3 contains 14 residues. V gave up 3 bases and J gave up 5 bases; unmatched junction bases: 5. Germline V gives CDR1 SGHTA, CDR2 FQGNSA. The CDR3 DNA reads as TGTGCCAGCAGCTTTACAGGGGGGTATTATGGCTACACCTTC. Amino acids: CASSFTGGYYGYTF. The variable domain in full, completed from reference TRBV7-2 and TRBJ1-2, reads GAGVSQSPSNKVTEKGKDVELRCDPISGHTALYWYRQSLGQGLEFLIYFQGNSAPDKSGLPSDRFSAERTGGSVSTLTIQRTQQEDSAVYLCASSFTGGYYGYTFGSGTRLTVV.

The J gene is TRBJ1-2, the V gene TRBV5-4, with 7 bases fitting TRBD1. This CDR3 contains 13 residues. With V trimmed by 3 bases and J by 5 bases, 4 bases remained unmatched. Germline V lookup: CDR1 SGHNT, CDR2 YYREEE (reference sequence). CDR3 residues: CASSSPGGYGYTF. The CDR3 nucleotides are TGTGCCAGCAGCTCACCAGGGGGGTATGGCTACACCTTC.

The chain carries TRBV28 and TRBJ2-6, with D possibly TRBD2 on 7 matching bases. Germline V gene lookup returns CDR1 MDHEN and CDR2 SYDVKM. The CDR3 is made up of 16 amino acids. V was cut by 1 base and J by 4 bases, with 11 bases left in between. The CDR3 DNA sequence: TGTGCCAGCAGTTTATCTTCGGGGGGCGGGGCCAACGTCCTGACTTTC. Amino acids: CASSLSSGGGANVLTF.

This chain links TRBV6-1 with TRBJ1-5, with 9 bases identical to TRBD1. J gave up 6 bases and V 6 bases, and 6 bases lay outside the gene matches. Germline CDR1 and CDR2: MNHNS and SASEGT. There are 14 residues in the CDR3. DNA of the CDR3: TGTGCCAGCAGCCGAGGGACAGGGACTCAGCCCCAGCATTTT. It translates to CASSRGTGTQPQHF.

The J gene is TRBJ2-2, the V gene TRBV5-1; unclear D gene. This CDR3 is built from 14 residues. The V gene lost 2 bases and the J gene lost 8 bases, with 13 bases spanning the gap. In germline, CDR1 is SGHRS, CDR2 YFSETQ. The CDR3 region is CASSFTPPAGELFF. CDR3 DNA: TGCGCCAGCAGCTTCACTCCCCCCGCAGGGGAGCTGTTTTTT.

The rearrangement joins TRBV15 to TRBJ2-1; 13 bases align to TRBD2. The CDR3 has 18 residues. The ends lost 8 bases at V and 2 bases at J; junction bases unmatched: 12. Looked up from germline, CDR1 is LNHNV and CDR2 is YYDKDF (reference sequence). Written as DNA, the CDR3 is TGTGCCACCGGCCCGGGACTAGCGGGGCCGAACGCCTACAATGAGCAGTTCTTC. Translation gives CATGPGLAGPNAYNEQFF.

The genes are TRBV7-6 and TRBJ2-7; D might be TRBD1 (6 bases). CDR3 length: 13 amino acids. Germline values: CDR1 SGHVS, CDR2 FNYEAQ. Trimming stripped 5 bases from V and 2 bases from J, with 10 bases between. CDR3 in amino acids: CASSRGGAYEQYF. The CDR3 DNA follows: TGTGCCAGCAGCCGAGGGGGAGCCTACGAGCAGTACTTC.

As for this clone: The junction does not match germline at one end; this may be a read error. The chain links TRBV7-9 to TRBJ1-2; 7 bases fit TRBD1. CDR1 and CDR2 from the germline V gene are SEHNR and FQNEAQ (reference sequence). The CDR3 contains 17 residues. In DNA, the CDR3 is TGTTCCAGCAGCTTAGGGGGACAGACTAGTCAGTCCTATGGCTACACCTTC. Amino acid sequence: CSSSLGGQTSQSYGYTF.

A few counts support this clone. The V gene is TRBV4-1, the J gene TRBJ1-5; D not certain. CDR1 is MGHRA, CDR2 YSYEKL, per germline. The CDR3 sequence is 13 residues long. The V end was cut by 0 bases, the J end by 7 bases, with 7 bases between. The CDR3 DNA sequence: TGCGCCAGCAGCCAAGATGGCGGGCAGCCCCAGCATTTT. This gives the protein CASSQDGGQPQHF.

This clone was detected only a few times. The chain employs TRBV6-4 and TRBJ1-1; D possibly corresponds to TRBD1 (6 bases). This CDR3 is 13 amino acids long. The germline CDR1 and CDR2 sequences are MRHNA and SNTAGT. Trimming cost V 4 bases and J 3 bases, with 9 bases left between them. In nucleotides, the CDR3 is TGTGCCAGCAGTGCCAGGGGTGACACTGAAGCTTTCTTT. Translated: CASSARGDTEAFF.

The rearrangement uses TRBV27 and TRBJ2-1, with D possibly TRBD2 on 6 matching bases. Germline V CDR1 and CDR2: MNHEY, SMNVEV (reference sequence). The CDR3 loop spans 14 amino acids. V gave up 4 bases and J gave up 12 bases, with 19 bases separating them. CDR3 sequence (DNA): TGTGCCAGCAGTTGGGGGGACTCCTCCATCCGGCAGTTCTTC. Translation: CASSWGDSSIRQFF.

This clone is termed medium-sized. In DNA form, the CDR3 reads TGTGCCAGCAGCCAAGATCAGGGATCTGGGGCCAACGTCCTGACTTTC. It encodes CASSQDQGSGANVLTF. The chain links TRBV4-2 to TRBJ2-6; D possibly corresponds to TRBD1 (5 bases). This CDR3 spans 16 amino acids. Trimming left V 0 bases short and J 1 base short, with 7 bases between. Germline V gene data show CDR1 as LGHNA and CDR2 as YNFKEQ.

This sequence joins TRBV30 and TRBJ1-2; D possibly corresponds to TRBD1 (5 bases). The germline CDR1 and CDR2 sequences are GTSNPN and SVGIG (reference sequence). This CDR3 has 16 residues. V shed 3 bases and J shed 5 bases, with 22 bases lying between them. CDR3 coding DNA: TGTGCCTGGAGCCGCGTGCGGGACGGAGCGCCTTATGGCTACACCTTC. Residues: CAWSRVRDGAPYGYTF.

This sequence joins TRBV6-1 and TRBJ1-3; no firm D call. Germline V gives CDR1 MNHNS, CDR2 SASEGT. The CDR3 has 15 amino acids. V gave up 8 bases and J gave up 0 bases, with 14 bases separating them. The CDR3 loop is CASGTVLSSGNTIYF. The CDR3 DNA is TGTGCCAGCGGTACGGTCCTTAGCTCTGGAAACACCATATATTTT.

This clone has only one observation. J is TRBJ2-1 and V is TRBV27; 7 bases are a match to TRBD1. The J segment lost 5 bases and the V segment lost 7 bases, leaving 8 bases of the junction unmatched. Germline CDR1 MNHEY, CDR2 SMNVEV (reference sequence). The CDR3 spans 14 residues. In DNA, the CDR3 is TGTGCCAGCAAAACAGGGGCGCAGGACAATGAGCAGTTCTTC. The encoded protein is CASKTGAQDNEQFF.

This clone occurred once. The chain uses TRBV6-5 and TRBJ2-7; tentatively, D is TRBD2 (5 bases). Germline V gene sequence: CDR1 MNHEY, CDR2 SVGAGI. The CDR3 loop spans 13 amino acids. Trimming pared 2 bases from V and 3 bases from J, leaving 8 bases between. CDR3 nucleotide sequence: TGTGCCAGCAGTTACCGAGGGAGCTACGAGCAGTACTTC. Protein product: CASSYRGSYEQYF.

The chain combines TRBV18 with TRBJ1-2, with D maybe TRBD1 (5 bases). Per the germline V gene, CDR1 is KGHSH and CDR2 is LQKENI. Trimming shortened V by 2 bases and J by 5 bases, and 18 bases separated the two germline ends. The CDR3 extends over 16 amino acids. CDR3 residues: CASSPMDPPGEYGYTF. In DNA, the CDR3 is TGTGCCAGCTCACCAATGGACCCGCCGGGGGAATATGGCTACACCTTC.

The V and J genes are TRBV27 and TRBJ1-2, with D possibly being TRBD1 (6 bases). The CDR3 consists of 13 residues. V was shortened by 2 bases and J by 8 bases, with 12 bases between the two germline ends. CDR1 is MNHEY and CDR2 is SMNVEV in the germline V gene (reference sequence). The CDR3 is CASSLNRVDGYTF. The DNA of the CDR3 is TGTGCCAGCAGTTTAAACAGGGTCGACGGCTACACCTTC.